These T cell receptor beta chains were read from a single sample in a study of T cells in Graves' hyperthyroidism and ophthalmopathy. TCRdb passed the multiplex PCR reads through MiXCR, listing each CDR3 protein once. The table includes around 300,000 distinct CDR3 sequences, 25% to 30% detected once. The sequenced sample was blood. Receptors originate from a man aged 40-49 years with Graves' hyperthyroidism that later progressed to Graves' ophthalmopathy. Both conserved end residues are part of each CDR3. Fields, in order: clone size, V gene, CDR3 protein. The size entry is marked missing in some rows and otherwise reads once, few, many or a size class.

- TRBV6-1 CASRGRMEQYF
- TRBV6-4 CASSTPSGTGPGTQYF
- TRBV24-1 CATRAPDRAGELFF
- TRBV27 CASSPRGTLYGYTF
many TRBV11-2 CASSSVINYGYTF
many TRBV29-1 CSVKGQFYEQYF
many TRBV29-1 CSGGQGDFGYTF
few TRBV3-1 CASSQAVAKNIQYF
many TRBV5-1 CASSLDSGLQPQHF
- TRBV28 CASSLWSYEQYF
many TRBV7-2 CASQPAGEGYEQYF
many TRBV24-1 CATRSGTGPTEAFF
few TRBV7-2 CASSSTGGRNDEQYF
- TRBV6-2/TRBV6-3 CASSYSSWAEAFF
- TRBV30 CAWSALQGVGTEAFF
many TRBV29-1 CSATEVNTEAFF
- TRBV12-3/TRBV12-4 CASSPSSQPQHF
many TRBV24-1 CATSDLSGGGYTF
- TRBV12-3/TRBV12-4 CASRGTSGSSEQYF
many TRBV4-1 CASSQSSRVAGSYEQYF
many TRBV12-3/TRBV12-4 CASSFKASSETQYF
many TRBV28 CASSLWGEGNTIYF
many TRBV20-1 CSVVTSGRRETQYF
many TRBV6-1 CASSEVGGATYEQYF
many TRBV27 CASSLQGAHSYEQYF
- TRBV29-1 CSVGQDRNTIYF
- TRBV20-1 CSATYAGWGTEAFF
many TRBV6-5 CASHTLTGLNYGYTF
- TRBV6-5 CASTSRQGWTEAFF
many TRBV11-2 CASSLEISGRYTGELFF
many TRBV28 CASSSLGEQYF
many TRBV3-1 CASSRRGDTEAFF
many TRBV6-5 CASSYQGALGYTF
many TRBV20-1 CSAREGGRTYEQYF
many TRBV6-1 CASRTPGRTNYGYTF
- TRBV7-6 CASSLPHGLDGQTQYF
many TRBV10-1 CASSDGGATSIYEQYF
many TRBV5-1 CASSLGLARSSYEQYF
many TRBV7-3 CASSSLGGELFF
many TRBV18 CASSSGSNQPQHF